The 27 T cell receptor beta chains below were found in one sample sequenced in a study of CD8 T cells in ankylosing spondylitis. TCRdb redid the calling of the 5' RACE reads with MiXCR, one entry per CDR3 protein. The sample records roughly 240,000 distinct CDR3 sequences, 32% being singletons. Sequences were obtained from blood, either unsorted or a sorted T cell fraction (not recorded which). The origin of the receptors is a male donor with ankylosing spondylitis or in good health (not recorded which).

The genes are TRBV20-1 and TRBJ2-3; 8 nucleotides line up with TRBD2. Per the germline V gene, CDR1 is DFQATT and CDR2 is SNEGSKA (reference sequence). The CDR3 has 14 amino acids. Trimming cost V 6 bases and J 4 bases; bases outside gene matches: 9. The CDR3 DNA sequence: TGCAGTGCCAGGACTAGCCCGGCGGCAGATACGCAGTATTTT. This gives the protein CSARTSPAADTQYF.

This clonotype came up many times. The V and J genes are TRBV29-1 and TRBJ2-2; 8 bases align to TRBD1. This CDR3 region has 16 residues. Germline V gives CDR1 SQVTM, CDR2 ANQGSEA. J gave up 2 bases and V 7 bases, and 12 bases lay outside the gene matches. The CDR3, as DNA: TGCAGCGCTGACACAGGACAGGGTAAAAACACCGGGGAGCTGTTTTTT. The encoded protein is CSADTGQGKNTGELFF.

This clonotype was seen once. The chain is built from TRBV20-1 and TRBJ2-3; possibly TRBD2 for D (7 bases). The CDR3 has 13 residues. Per germline, CDR1 DFQATT and CDR2 SNEGSKA (reference sequence). V lost 3 bases and J lost 6, with 13 bases in between. Here the CDR3 reads CSARWGGADTQYF. The CDR3 DNA reads as TGCAGTGCTAGGTGGGGGGGGGCGGATACGCAGTATTTT.

V and J are TRBV12-3 or TRBV12-4 and TRBJ2-6; D ambiguous. The V end was cut by 2 bases, the J end by 6 bases, with 11 bases between. The CDR3 extends over 15 amino acids. CDR3 sequence reads: CASSLTPFVANVLTF. DNA for the CDR3: TGTGCCAGCAGTTTAACCCCGTTCGTGGCCAACGTCCTGACTTTC.

The CDR3 coding sequence is TGTGCCAGCAGCGTAGAGTGGGGGGGTTCCGAGACCCAGTACTTC. Encoded protein: CASSVEWGGSETQYF. The chain links TRBV9 to TRBJ2-5, with 7 positions matching TRBD2. Germline V gene sequence: CDR1 SGDLS, CDR2 YYNGEE. J was trimmed by 5 bases and V by 0 bases; bases with no gene match: 7. CDR3 length: 15 amino acids.

This chain links TRBV6-5 with TRBJ2-3; 9 bases fit TRBD1. Germline loops: CDR1 MNHEY, CDR2 SVGAGI. After removal of 1 base from V and 0 bases from J, the junction contained 5 bases not matched to a gene. This CDR3 is 17 amino acids long. The CDR3 DNA reads as TGTGCCAGCAGTTACTTCCGGACAGGGGCTAGCACAGATACGCAGTATTTT. Its translation is CASSYFRTGASTDTQYF.

V and J are TRBV5-1 and TRBJ2-2; maybe TRBD1 (6 bases). V lost 5 bases to trimming and J lost 0 bases, with 11 bases between them. The CDR3 runs 15 residues. From germline, CDR1 is SGHRS and CDR2 YFSETQ. In DNA, the CDR3 is TGCGCCAGCAGTTTAGACAGGTCGAACACCGGGGAGCTGTTTTTT. Protein product: CASSLDRSNTGELFF.

This clonotype was recorded at least ten times. V is TRBV9 and J is TRBJ2-7, with D perhaps TRBD2 (5 bases). CDR1 is SGDLS, CDR2 YYNGEE, per germline. V was clipped by 4 bases and J by 3 bases, with 8 bases between them. This CDR3 is built from 12 residues. CDR3 sequence reads: CASSPGGYEQYF. CDR3 nucleotide sequence: TGTGCCAGCAGCCCTGGAGGCTACGAGCAGTACTTC.

This clonotype came up a few times. V and J are TRBV7-8 and TRBJ1-5, with unresolved D. Germline lookup yields CDR1 SGHVS and CDR2 FQNEAQ. The CDR3 sequence is 15 residues long. Trimming left V 8 bases short and J 3 bases short, with 17 bases between. CDR3 nucleotide sequence: TGTGCCAGCCGCCTGGGCTCGGGGAACAATCAGCCCCAGCATTTT. Encoded protein: CASRLGSGNNQPQHF.

There are a few counts of this clonotype. The chain links TRBV20-1 to TRBJ1-5; D is perhaps TRBD1 (6 bases). This CDR3 contains 15 residues. With 7 bases removed from V and 4 bases from J, the gap between germline ends came to 20 bases. Germline CDR1 reads DFQATT; CDR2 reads SNEGSKA (reference sequence). The CDR3 loop reads CSVAYLGGLNQPQHF. The CDR3 nucleotides read TGCAGTGTGGCTTACCTAGGGGGGCTTAATCAGCCCCAGCATTTT.

This clonotype showed up just a few times. The chain employs TRBV5-6 and TRBJ2-7; 9 nucleotides align to TRBD1. This CDR3 spans 16 amino acids. Germline trimming cut 3 bases from V and 4 bases from J; bases unmatched to any gene: 11. CDR1 is SGHDT, CDR2 YYEEEE, per germline. The CDR3 bases are TGTGCCAGCAGCTCGGAACGGGACAGGGTGGTTTACGAGCAGTACTTC. It encodes CASSSERDRVVYEQYF.

This clonotype came up a few times. The chain couples TRBV20-1 to TRBJ1-1; D is possibly TRBD1 (5 bases). The CDR3 is made up of 12 amino acids. Germline assignment: CDR1 DFQATT and CDR2 SNEGSKA (reference sequence). V gave up 0 bases and J gave up 5 bases, with 7 bases separating them. CDR3 loop: CSAREEGTEAFF. The CDR3 nucleotides are TGCAGTGCTAGAGAGGAGGGGACTGAAGCTTTCTTT.

Only a few counts were recorded for this clonotype. The chain employs TRBV7-9 and TRBJ2-7, with 11 bases identical to TRBD1. CDR3 length: 15 residues. Germline CDR1 is SEHNR and CDR2 is FQNEAQ (reference sequence). V trimming: 5 bases; J trimming: 3 bases; junction bases outside the gene matches: 6. This CDR3 reads CASSPGQGARYEQYF. The DNA of the CDR3 is TGTGCCAGCAGCCCCGGACAGGGGGCGCGCTACGAGCAGTACTTC.

This clonotype turned up a few times. The rearrangement links TRBV10-3 to TRBJ2-7; D not resolved. This CDR3 spans 14 amino acids. The germline V gene encodes CDR1 ENHRY and CDR2 SYGVKD. The V end lost 0 bases, the J end lost 5 bases, and 11 bases lay between the germline ends. The CDR3 region is CAISESDQLNEQYF. The CDR3 DNA follows: TGTGCCATCAGTGAGTCGGATCAGCTGAACGAGCAGTACTTC.

This clonotype showed up just a few times. This sequence joins TRBV6-5 and TRBJ2-1; D unresolved. V shed 2 bases and J shed 6 bases, with 8 bases lying between them. This CDR3 region has 13 residues. Germline V gene sequence: CDR1 MNHEY, CDR2 SVGAGI. The CDR3 sequence: CASSYDWGNEQFF. CDR3 in DNA: TGTGCCAGCAGTTACGATTGGGGCAATGAGCAGTTCTTC.

V is TRBV6-1 and J is TRBJ2-5; D tentatively fits TRBD1 or TRBD2 (6 bases each). The CDR3 contains 14 residues. Trimming removed 5 bases at V and 5 bases at J, with 15 bases between. Germline V CDR1 and CDR2: MNHNS, SASEGT. CDR3 residues: CASSPGAAVETQYF. The CDR3 coding sequence is TGTGCCAGCAGTCCGGGGGCCGCCGTTGAGACCCAGTACTTC.

With regard to this clonotype: The junction shows a germline mismatch at one end, possibly a read error. CDR3 in DNA: TGCGCCAGCAGCTTGCCTGGGGGTGACCAAGAGACCCGGTACTTC. This sequence encodes CASSLPGGDQETRYF. The rearrangement uses TRBV5-1 and TRBJ2-5; tentatively, D is TRBD1 or TRBD2 (5 bases each). Germline assignment: CDR1 SGHRS and CDR2 YFSETQ. CDR3 length: 15 amino acids.

As DNA, the CDR3 is TGTGCCAGCAGTCGGCGGGGGAATGGAGAGACCCAGTACTTC. It is translated as CASSRRGNGETQYF. The rearrangement joins TRBV12-3 or TRBV12-4 to TRBJ2-5; 7 bases match TRBD2. This CDR3 is built from 14 residues. V was clipped by 5 bases and J by 4 bases; unmatched bases: 7.

V gene TRBV7-9 combines with J gene TRBJ2-7; TRBD1 aligns across 9 bases. Germline V CDR1 and CDR2: SEHNR, FQNEAQ (reference sequence). The CDR3 totals 13 residues. The J segment lost 10 bases and the V segment lost 5 bases, leaving 9 bases of the junction unmatched. The CDR3 DNA follows: TGTGCCAGCAGCAAGACCGGGACAGGGCCCCAGTACTTC. It codes for CASSKTGTGPQYF.

The chain is built from TRBV6-5 and TRBJ2-3; TRBD2 matches at 8 bases. Germline lookup yields CDR1 MNHEY and CDR2 SVGAGI. The CDR3 covers 16 residues. V shed 0 bases and J 3 bases; nucleotides not matched to a gene: 5. CDR3 nucleotide sequence: TGTGCCAGCAGTTACTCCCCGGGGGGGTTGACAGATACGCAGTATTTT. Its protein product is CASSYSPGGLTDTQYF.

This clonotype has just a few counts. The chain has TRBV29-1 and TRBJ2-1; perhaps TRBD1 as D (5 bases). Trimming stripped 1 base from V and 1 base from J, with 8 bases between. There are 14 residues in the CDR3. Germline V CDR1 and CDR2: SQVTM, ANQGSEA. DNA for the CDR3: TGCAGCGTTGAAGTAAGGGGTTCCTACAATGAGCAGTTCTTC. This gives the protein CSVEVRGSYNEQFF.

This rearrangement joins TRBV25-1 to TRBJ2-7; TRBD1 matches 8 bases. CDR3 length: 14 amino acids. The junction had 5 bases not matched to a gene; V was cut back by 5 bases and J by 2 bases. The germline gives CDR1 MGHDK, CDR2 SYGVNS. CDR3 sequence reads: CASSLWDRTYEQYF. The CDR3 nucleotides are TGTGCCAGCAGTTTATGGGACAGGACCTACGAGCAGTACTTC.

This clonotype was observed a handful of times. V gene TRBV20-1 combines with J gene TRBJ1-1; D is perhaps TRBD1 (5 bases). CDR3 size: 14 residues. The germline V gene has CDR1 DFQATT and CDR2 SNEGSKA (reference sequence). The V and J ends lost 6 bases and 6 bases respectively, with 20 bases between them. This CDR3 reads CSATERGWVAEAFF. In DNA, the CDR3 is TGCAGTGCCACCGAGCGGGGGTGGGTCGCTGAAGCTTTCTTT.

The sample holds many counts of this clonotype. The chain couples TRBV7-2 to TRBJ2-3; the D gene is possibly TRBD1 (6 bases). The CDR3 is 16 amino acids. Looked up from germline, CDR1 is SGHTA and CDR2 is FQGNSA. Trimming stripped 2 bases from V and 1 base from J, with 13 bases between. The CDR3 sequence is CASSLRQVLGTDTQYF. DNA for the CDR3: TGTGCCAGCAGCTTAAGACAGGTCTTGGGCACAGATACGCAGTATTTT. The variable domain in full, with the rest retrieved from reference TRBV7-2 and TRBJ2-3, is GAGVSQSPSNKVTEKGKDVELRCDPISGHTALYWYRQSLGQGLEFLIYFQGNSAPDKSGLPSDRFSAERTGGSVSTLTIQRTQQEDSAVYLCASSLRQVLGTDTQYFGPGTRLTVL.

Many counts were recorded for this clonotype. The chain recombines TRBV25-1 with TRBJ2-7, with 10 bases matching TRBD1. This CDR3 contains 15 residues. Trimming took 1 base from V and 0 from J; bases not matched to a gene: 0. From germline, CDR1 is MGHDK and CDR2 SYGVNS. CDR3 residues: CASSEWTGGSYEQYF. CDR3 coding DNA: TGTGCCAGCAGTGAATGGACAGGGGGCTCCTACGAGCAGTACTTC.

This clonotype has at least ten counts. This chain links TRBV7-2 with TRBJ2-7; D might be TRBD1 (6 bases). The CDR3 totals 16 residues. CDR1 and CDR2 (germline): SGHTA, FQGNSA. The V and J ends lost 5 bases and 2 bases respectively, with 19 bases between them. The CDR3 loop is CASSPLGGAGAYEQYF. CDR3 DNA: TGTGCCAGCAGCCCCCTAGGGGGAGCAGGGGCCTACGAGCAGTACTTC.

The chain carries TRBV20-1 and TRBJ2-2; D is unclear. Trimming stripped 2 bases from V and 4 bases from J, with 5 bases between. The CDR3 loop spans 12 amino acids. The germline V gene encodes CDR1 DFQATT and CDR2 SNEGSKA (reference sequence). The CDR3 DNA reads as TGCAGTGCTAGACGGCCCACCGGGGAGCTGTTTTTT. It is translated as CSARRPTGELFF.